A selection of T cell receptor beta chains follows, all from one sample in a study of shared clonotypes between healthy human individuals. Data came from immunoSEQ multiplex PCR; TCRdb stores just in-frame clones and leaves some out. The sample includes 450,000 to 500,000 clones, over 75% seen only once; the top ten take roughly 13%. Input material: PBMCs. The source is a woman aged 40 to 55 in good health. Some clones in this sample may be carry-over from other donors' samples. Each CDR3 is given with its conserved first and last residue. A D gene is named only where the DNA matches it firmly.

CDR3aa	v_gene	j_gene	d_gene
CASSSAASSYEQYF	TRBV13	TRBJ2-7	NA
CASSPRDSPSGEAFF	TRBV4-1	TRBJ1-1	TRBD1
CASNLGRTPADTQYF	TRBV7-9	TRBJ2-3	TRBD2
CASSFLRQGQAFF	TRBV27	TRBJ1-1	NA
CTTHQLAGYNEQFF	TRBV6-6	TRBJ2-1	TRBD2
CASSLETSSYVSYNEQFF	TRBV7-2	TRBJ2-1	TRBD2
CASSVATNSYEQYF	TRBV9	TRBJ2-7	NA
CSARDRRWTQYF	TRBV29-1	TRBJ2-5	NA
CASSNGTAGNEQYF	TRBV21-1	TRBJ2-7	NA
CASSSLGGGEAFF	TRBV11-2	TRBJ1-1	NA
CATDSSNTGELFF	TRBV28	TRBJ2-2	NA
CASSESGLAAYYEQYF	TRBV25-1	TRBJ2-7	TRBD2
CASSYSQGTYEQYF	TRBV6-5	TRBJ2-7	NA
CASSLLAGGGQPQHF	TRBV28	TRBJ1-5	TRBD1
CASSLDSSSTGELFF	TRBV5-4	TRBJ2-2	NA
CASSPRDGPYEQYF	TRBV18	TRBJ2-7	NA
CASSESHLGTVAGGYTF	TRBV10-1	TRBJ1-2	TRBD1
CATSRDSPQAGELFF	TRBV15	TRBJ2-2	NA
CASSFSEAPDTQYF	TRBV13	TRBJ2-3	NA
CASRVGQAYEQYF	TRBV28	TRBJ2-7	TRBD1
CASSGEWGEFF	TRBV6-5	TRBJ2-1	NA
CATISGSHNEQFF	TRBV28	TRBJ2-1	TRBD2
CASSLERGRPQHF	TRBV7-2	TRBJ1-5	NA
CASSLDSGDEKLFF	TRBV2	TRBJ1-4	NA
CASSLASGRTNIQYF	TRBV11-2	TRBJ2-4	TRBD2
CASREWEQVNTEAFF	TRBV2	TRBJ1-1	NA
CASSFYRDNTEAFF	TRBV7-8	TRBJ1-1	NA
CSVGSRGKSYEQYF	TRBV29-1	TRBJ2-7	TRBD1
CASSEGNSNQPQHF	TRBV6-1	TRBJ1-5	NA
CASSFRAGGYYEQYF	TRBV7-9	TRBJ2-7	NA
CASSKTDYGYTF	TRBV7-9	TRBJ1-2	NA
CASSLHAGGLSGELFF	TRBV7-7	TRBJ2-2	NA
CASSQGPGQKNTEAFF	TRBV4-1	TRBJ1-1	NA
CASSSNRGGTEAFF	TRBV5-4	TRBJ1-1	NA
CASSPGQGARGNTIYF	TRBV7-9	TRBJ1-3	TRBD1
CASSPQNTGGPEQYF	TRBV18	TRBJ2-7	TRBD2
CASSLEGRVGEQYF	TRBV7-2	TRBJ2-7	NA
CSVDREGSDTQYF	TRBV29-1	TRBJ2-3	TRBD2
CASSFARGYNEQFF	TRBV28	TRBJ2-1	NA
CASSLGAGETYEQYF	TRBV5-1	TRBJ2-7	NA
CTSSFRTGKRRTYEQYF	TRBV1	TRBJ2-7	NA
CAITLGAGGELFF	TRBV10-3	TRBJ2-2	NA
CASSLGPENSPLHF	TRBV7-2	TRBJ1-6	NA
CASSEGPVSYEQYF	TRBV6-1	TRBJ2-7	NA
CASSESGTVGQETQYF	TRBV2	TRBJ2-5	TRBD1
CASSAGTGGYEQYF	TRBV6-1	TRBJ2-7	TRBD1
CASSHQGDSNQPQHF	TRBV27	TRBJ1-5	TRBD1
CASSLTRNTGELFF	TRBV7-3	TRBJ2-2	NA
CARIGGASYEQYF	TRBV10-1	TRBJ2-7	TRBD2
CASSQVPRTPSGANVLTF	TRBV4-1	TRBJ2-6	NA